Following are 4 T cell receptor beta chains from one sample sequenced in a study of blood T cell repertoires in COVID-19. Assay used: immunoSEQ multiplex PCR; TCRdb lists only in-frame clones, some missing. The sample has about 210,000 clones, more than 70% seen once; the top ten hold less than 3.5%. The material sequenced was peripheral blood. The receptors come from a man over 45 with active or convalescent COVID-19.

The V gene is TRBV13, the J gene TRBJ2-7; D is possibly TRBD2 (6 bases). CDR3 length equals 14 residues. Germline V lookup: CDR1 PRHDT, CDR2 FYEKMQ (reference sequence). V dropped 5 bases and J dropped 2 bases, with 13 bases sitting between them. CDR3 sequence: CASSRGGNAYEQYF. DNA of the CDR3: TGTGCCAGCAGCCGAGGCGGGAACGCCTACGAGCAGTACTTC.

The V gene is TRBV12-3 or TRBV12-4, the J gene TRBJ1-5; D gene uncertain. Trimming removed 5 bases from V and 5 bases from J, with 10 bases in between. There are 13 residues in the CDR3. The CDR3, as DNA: TGTGCCAGCAGTATGAGGTCGGATCAGCCCCAGCATTTT. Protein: CASSMRSDQPQHF.

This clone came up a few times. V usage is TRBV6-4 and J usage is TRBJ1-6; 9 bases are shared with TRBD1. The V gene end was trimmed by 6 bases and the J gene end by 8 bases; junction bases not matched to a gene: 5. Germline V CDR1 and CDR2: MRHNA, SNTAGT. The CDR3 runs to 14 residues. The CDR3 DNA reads TGTGCCAGCAGCATACAGGGGGCAGATTCACCCCTCCACTTT. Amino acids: CASSIQGADSPLHF.

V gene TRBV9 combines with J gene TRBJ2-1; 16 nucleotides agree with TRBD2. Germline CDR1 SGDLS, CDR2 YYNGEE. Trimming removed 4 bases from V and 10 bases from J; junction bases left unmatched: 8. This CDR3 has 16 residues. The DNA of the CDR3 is TGTGCCAGCAGCCCCGGGACTAGCGGGGGGGTAGGAGAGCAGTTCTTC. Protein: CASSPGTSGGVGEQFF.